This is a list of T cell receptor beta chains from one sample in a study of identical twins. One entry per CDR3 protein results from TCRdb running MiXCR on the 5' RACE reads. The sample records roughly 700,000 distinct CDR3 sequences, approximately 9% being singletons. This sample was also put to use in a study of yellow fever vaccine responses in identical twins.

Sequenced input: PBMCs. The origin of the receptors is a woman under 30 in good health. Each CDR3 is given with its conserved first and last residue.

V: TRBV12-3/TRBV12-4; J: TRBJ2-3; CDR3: CASRASGGADTQYF
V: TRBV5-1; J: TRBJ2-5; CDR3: CASSLAGSRKETQYF
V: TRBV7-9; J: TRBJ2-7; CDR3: CASSSTTSYEQYF
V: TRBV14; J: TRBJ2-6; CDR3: CASSQGDGRSGANVLTF
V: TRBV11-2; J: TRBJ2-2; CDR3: CASSPRASGSNTGELFF
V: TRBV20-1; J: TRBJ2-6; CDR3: CSARDRAGAGANVLTF
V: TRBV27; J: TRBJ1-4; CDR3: CASSQLTGVGREKLFF
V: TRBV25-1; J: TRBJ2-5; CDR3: CASSVFRDTQETQYF
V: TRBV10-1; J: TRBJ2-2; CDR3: CASTDNTGELFF
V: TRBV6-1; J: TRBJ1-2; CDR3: CASSEGPEVYGYTF
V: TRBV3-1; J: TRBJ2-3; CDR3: CASSHGTSVTQYF
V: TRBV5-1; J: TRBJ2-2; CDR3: CASSLEQGNTGELFF
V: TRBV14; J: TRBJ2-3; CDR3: CASARYSGGNTDTQYF
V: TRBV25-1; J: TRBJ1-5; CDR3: CASSDTGPAGSLHF
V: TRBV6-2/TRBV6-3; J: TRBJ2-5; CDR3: CASSYLGTGGASKVETQYF
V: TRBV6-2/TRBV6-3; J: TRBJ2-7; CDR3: CASSRLGLLYEQYF
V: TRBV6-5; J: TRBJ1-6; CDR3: CASSYSTGGSPLHF
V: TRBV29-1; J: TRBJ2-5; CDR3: CSHRQGETQYF
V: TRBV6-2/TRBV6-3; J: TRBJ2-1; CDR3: CASSYSINAPSGSANEQFF
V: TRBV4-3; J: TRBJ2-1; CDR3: CASSQAPPGLAGANEQFF